The text below deals with one TCR beta chain. Its antigen is as yet unknown. This sample was included in a study of OX40 agonist ivuxolimab in advanced cancers. The overall study: The study reported partial responses in three patients: one hepatocellular carcinoma, two cutaneous melanoma.

The table came from immunoSEQ multiplex PCR; TCRdb's copy has only in-frame clones and leaves some out. The sample holds tens of thousands of clones; approximately 86% are singletons and the top ten take around 25%. Overall study results and limits: Among T cells, CD8+ cells averaged more expanded clones than CD4+ cells. Certain nonresponders likewise exhibited a low normalized T-cell clonal expansion.

Trimming pared 4 bases from V and 4 bases from J, leaving 10 bases between. This CDR3 has 12 amino acids. CDR1 and CDR2 (germline): GTSNPN, SVGIG (reference sequence). The sample in question was CD4+ or CD8+ T cells sorted from blood, obtained in a trial of the OX40 agonist ivuxolimab. The chain couples TRBV30 to TRBJ1-2; D is undetermined. This TCR derives from an adult with an advanced solid tumor such as melanoma, head and neck, liver or kidney cancer. CDR3 bases: TGTGCCTGGAAAAGAACGGTCTATGGCTACACCTTC. Its translation: CAWKRTVYGYTF. Together with reference TRBV30 and TRBJ1-2, the CDR3 gives the full variable domain: SQTIHQWPATLVQPVGSPLSLECTVEGTSNPNLYWYRQAAGRGLQLLFYSVGIGQISSEVPQNLSASRPQDRQFILSSKKLLLSDSGFYLCAWKRTVYGYTFGSGTRLTVV.